These T cell receptor beta chains were read from a single sample in a study of blood T cell repertoires in COVID-19. Method: immunoSEQ multiplex PCR; TCRdb's copy keeps in-frame clones and lacks some. The data contain roughly 100,000 clones, roughly 80% of them singletons. What was sequenced was peripheral blood. Every receptor here comes from a woman of 80 years or more with acute or convalescent COVID-19. Each CDR3 is given with its conserved first and last residue. The order of the fields is V gene, D gene, J gene, clone size, CDR3 protein, CDR3 DNA. A D gene is named only where the DNA matches it firmly. For some rows the clone size is stated as once, few or many, or as a class when expanded; others skip it.

>TRBV5-1|NA|TRBJ2-2|NA
CASSLTASNTGELFF
TGCGCCAGCAGCTTGACAGCATCGAACACCGGGGAGCTGTTTTTT
>TRBV3-1/TRBV3-2|NA|TRBJ1-2|NA
CASSQVSGGYTF
TGTGCCAGCAGCCAAGTCTCCGGTGGCTACACCTTC
>TRBV4-1|NA|TRBJ1-5|NA
CASSQGPGRDNQPQHF
TGCGCCAGCAGCCAAGGACCGGGGCGGGACAATCAGCCCCAGCATTTT
>TRBV24-1|TRBD1|TRBJ1-5|NA
CATSESRDRGNQPQHF
TGTGCCACCAGTGAAAGCCGGGACAGAGGCAATCAGCCCCAGCATTTT
>TRBV3-1/TRBV3-2|TRBD1|TRBJ2-2|NA
CASSLGQGGGELFF
TGTGCCAGCAGCCTCGGACAGGGAGGCGGGGAGCTGTTTTTT
>TRBV11-2|NA|TRBJ1-1|NA
CASSLKFTGTEAFF
TGTGCCAGCAGCTTAAAGTTTACGGGCACTGAAGCTTTCTTT
>TRBV5-4|TRBD2|TRBJ2-7|NA
CASSLVLAGENYEQYF
TGTGCCAGCAGCTTGGTTCTAGCGGGAGAGAACTACGAGCAGTACTTC
>TRBV11-3|NA|TRBJ2-2|NA
CASSLDERITGELFF
TGTGCCAGCAGCTTAGATGAGCGGATCACCGGGGAGCTGTTTTTT
>TRBV7-9|TRBD1|TRBJ1-2|NA
CASSADGTGGPGYTF
TGTGCCAGCAGCGCTGACGGGACAGGGGGTCCTGGCTACACCTTC
>TRBV30|NA|TRBJ1-1|NA
CASSRESEAFF
TGTGCCTCATCCAGGGAATCTGAAGCTTTCTTT
>TRBV7-9|TRBD1|TRBJ1-5|once
CASSRSGQFFSQHF
TGTGCCAGCAGCCGGTCGGGACAGTTCTTTTCCCAGCATTTT
>TRBV12-5|NA|TRBJ2-1|NA
CASGARRDYNEQFF
TGTGCTAGTGGGGCCCGACGGGACTACAATGAGCAGTTCTTC
>TRBV13|TRBD1|TRBJ1-5|NA
CASSSGTGSNQPQHF
TGTGCCAGCAGCTCGGGGACAGGATCTAATCAGCCCCAGCATTTT
>TRBV6-5|TRBD2|TRBJ2-1|NA
CASSLLADSYNEQFF
TGTGCCAGCAGCCTCCTAGCGGACTCCTACAATGAGCAGTTCTTC
>TRBV11-2|NA|TRBJ1-2|NA
CASSRAVDRVNYGYTF
TGTGCCAGCAGCCGCGCTGTAGACAGAGTAAACTATGGCTACACCTTC
>TRBV15|NA|TRBJ1-1|NA
CATSRDIGVNTEAFF
TGTGCCACCAGCAGAGATATCGGGGTGAACACTGAAGCTTTCTTT
>TRBV27|TRBD1|TRBJ1-1|many
CASSFPGGTEAFF
TGTGCCAGCAGTTTCCCAGGGGGGACTGAAGCTTTCTTT
>TRBV19|NA|TRBJ2-2|NA
CASATLEERGELFF
TGTGCCAGCGCGACGTTAGAAGAGCGCGGGGAGCTGTTTTTT
>TRBV5-6|TRBD1|TRBJ1-3|once
CASSLTGSSGNTIYF
TGTGCCAGCAGCCTGACAGGGAGCTCTGGAAACACCATATATTTT
>TRBV28|NA|TRBJ2-1|large
CASRVSPVPYNEQFF
TGTGCCAGCAGGGTTAGCCCCGTTCCCTACAATGAGCAGTTCTTC
>TRBV11-3|TRBD1|TRBJ1-6|NA
CASSLGQAYNSPLHF
TGTGCCAGCAGTCTTGGACAGGCCTATAATTCACCCCTCCACTTT
>TRBV19|TRBD2|TRBJ2-1|NA
CASSRTSGGSYNEQFF
TGTGCCAGTAGCAGGACTAGCGGGGGATCCTACAATGAGCAGTTCTTC
>TRBV7-2|TRBD2|TRBJ2-5|NA
CASSPTSTQETQYF
TGTGCCAGCAGCCCGACTAGCACACAAGAGACCCAGTACTTC
>TRBV3-1/TRBV3-2|TRBD1|TRBJ1-2|NA
CASSQGSGTGGRGYTF
TGTGCCAGCAGCCAAGGCTCCGGGACAGGGGGCCGGGGCTACACCTTC
>TRBV29-1|TRBD1|TRBJ1-1|few
CSAYRGTEAFF
TGCAGCGCCTACAGGGGCACTGAAGCTTTCTTT
>TRBV4-1|NA|TRBJ2-7|NA
CASSRRGALYEQYF
TGCGCCAGCAGCCGCAGGGGGGCTCTATACGAGCAGTACTTC
>TRBV10-3|TRBD1|TRBJ1-4|NA
CAISDIGTGFNEKLFF
TGTGCCATCAGTGACATTGGGACAGGCTTTAATGAAAAACTGTTTTTT
>TRBV5-1|TRBD1|TRBJ2-2|NA
CASSYTGDTGELFF
TGCGCCAGCAGCTACACAGGGGACACCGGGGAGCTGTTTTTT
>TRBV18|NA|TRBJ2-2|NA
CASSPGRLMNTGELFF
TGTGCCAGCTCACCGGGTCGACTCATGAACACCGGGGAGCTGTTTTTT
>TRBV2|NA|TRBJ1-3|NA
CASSVGRGNTIYF
TGTGCCAGCAGTGTGGGGCGAGGAAACACCATATATTTT
>TRBV10-3|TRBD1|TRBJ2-1|NA
CAIREQGAAYNEQFF
TGTGCCATCAGGGAACAGGGGGCGGCCTACAATGAGCAGTTCTTC
>TRBV28|TRBD2|TRBJ2-2|NA
CASSLVAGRVGELFF
TGTGCCAGCAGTTTGGTAGCGGGAAGGGTCGGGGAGCTGTTTTTT
>TRBV18|NA|TRBJ2-1|NA
CATSGDWGNEQFF
TGTGCCACCTCTGGGGACTGGGGCAATGAGCAGTTCTTC
>TRBV6-5|NA|TRBJ1-1|NA
CASTNGGVDTEAFF
TGTGCCAGCACTAATGGGGGGGTAGACACTGAAGCTTTCTTT
>TRBV6-1|TRBD1|TRBJ2-5|NA
CASSEGSRTGGLETQYF
TGTGCCAGCAGTGAGGGGAGTCGGACAGGGGGCTTAGAGACCCAGTACTTC
>TRBV30|NA|TRBJ1-1|NA
CAWSRPAGMNTEAFF
TGTGCCTGGTCCCGGCCGGCAGGTATGAACACTGAAGCTTTCTTT
>TRBV5-6|NA|TRBJ1-6|NA
CASSLVEGVGYNSPLHF
TGTGCCAGCAGCTTGGTTGAGGGGGTTGGTTATAATTCACCCCTCCACTTT
>TRBV19|NA|TRBJ1-5|few
CASSQTGYEPQHF
TGTGCCAGTAGCCAGACAGGCTACGAGCCCCAGCATTTT
>TRBV11-2|TRBD1|TRBJ1-6|NA
CASSLDTGAFSPLHF
TGTGCCAGCAGCTTAGATACAGGGGCCTTCTCACCCCTCCACTTT
>TRBV27|NA|TRBJ2-1|NA
CASSSQRRGNEQFF
TGTGCCAGCTCCTCCCAGCGGAGGGGAAATGAGCAGTTCTTC
>TRBV30|NA|TRBJ2-1|few
CAWSGGYAEQFF
TGTGCCTGGAGTGGAGGGTACGCTGAGCAGTTCTTC
>TRBV9|TRBD2|TRBJ2-1|NA
CASSPQTSGRRNEQFF
TGTGCCAGCAGCCCCCAGACTAGCGGGAGAAGAAATGAGCAGTTCTTC
>TRBV2|NA|TRBJ2-2|NA
CASHTTGSNTGELFF
TGTGCCAGCCATACGACAGGTTCCAACACCGGGGAGCTGTTTTTT
>TRBV24-1|NA|TRBJ2-2|few
CATPSRGRDTGELFF
TGTGCCACCCCCTCCCGGGGTAGGGACACCGGGGAGCTGTTTTTT
>TRBV27|NA|TRBJ2-1|NA
CASSLLDFNDNEQFF
TGTGCCAGCAGTCTCCTAGACTTCAACGACAATGAGCAGTTCTTC
>TRBV19|NA|TRBJ2-2|once
CASSTRPGSSGQNTGELFF
TGTGCCAGTAGTACCCGACCGGGATCGAGCGGGCAGAACACCGGGGAGCTGTTTTTT
>TRBV19|NA|TRBJ2-5|NA
CASSIGSGQETQYF
TGTGCCAGTAGTATAGGTTCAGGTCAAGAGACCCAGTACTTC
>TRBV27|TRBD1|TRBJ1-1|NA
CASSLRTGGNTEAFF
TGTGCCAGCAGTCTAAGAACAGGGGGCAACACTGAAGCTTTCTTT
>TRBV9|NA|TRBJ1-1|NA
CASSVGALTEAFF
TGTGCCAGCAGCGTAGGGGCACTCACTGAAGCTTTCTTT
>TRBV28|NA|TRBJ2-7|NA
CASSLSPLEEKQYF
TGTGCCAGCAGTTTATCCCCACTGGAGGAAAAGCAGTACTTC
>TRBV4-3|TRBD1|TRBJ2-4|NA
CASSQVLGQGAKNIQYF
TGCGCCAGCAGCCAAGTCCTGGGACAGGGGGCCAAAAACATTCAGTACTTC
>TRBV28|TRBD2|TRBJ2-3|NA
CASSPIAGRMGDTQYF
TGTGCCAGCAGCCCCATAGCGGGACGTATGGGAGATACGCAGTATTTT
>TRBV24-1|NA|TRBJ2-3|NA
CATSGQGTDTQYF
TGTGCCACCAGTGGACAGGGCACAGATACGCAGTATTTT